This T cell receptor (beta chain) was sequenced for a study of blood T cell repertoires in COVID-19. The V gene end was trimmed by 2 bases and the J gene end by 0 bases; junction bases not matched to a gene: 3. The CDR3 covers 16 residues. Germline CDR1 MDHEN, CDR2 SYDVKM. This clone was counted only a few times. Original processing methods: Researchers report that nucleated cell counts were estimated from reference gene primer amplification. Clones were sequenced by immunoSEQ multiplex PCR, and TCRdb holds only the in-frame ones, with some missing. Clonal size and the V and J genes are those of that table, whereas D and trimming came from the DNA. The sample contains some 270,000 clones, 80% to 90% of which appear only once.

V is TRBV28 and J is TRBJ1-4; 7 bases fit TRBD1. The sequencing sample was made of peripheral blood. The TCR sequence derives from a woman aged 65 to 85 with acute or convalescent COVID-19. CDR3 nucleotides: TGTGCCAGCAGTTTACCGACAGGGACAACTAATGAAAAACTGTTTTTT. As protein: CASSLPTGTTNEKLFF. Supplemented by reference TRBV28 and TRBJ1-4, the full variable domain reads DVKVTQSSRYLVKRTGEKVFLECVQDMDHENMFWYRQDPGLGLRLIYFSYDVKMKEKGDIPEGYSVSREKKERFSLILESASTNQTSMYLCASSLPTGTTNEKLFFGSGTQLSVL.